Sequencing of this T cell receptor (beta chain) was carried out in a study of T cell changes during pregnancy in multiple sclerosis. Sequenced by immunoSEQ multiplex PCR; TCRdb stores in-frame clones only, minus some. The table lists tens of thousands of clones, 89% of them singletons. CDR1 and CDR2 (germline): SGHRS, YFSETQ. The CDR3 totals 16 residues. Trimming took 4 bases from V and 3 from J; bases not matched to a gene: 11. This clonotype was obtained from a female donor with multiple sclerosis, enrolled in a pregnancy study. The V and J genes are TRBV5-1 and TRBJ2-7; TRBD1 aligns across 9 bases. This sample comprised CD8+ T cells from peripheral blood mononuclear cells, obtained in the second trimester of pregnancy. CDR3 in amino acids: CASSDLPQGASYEQYF. The CDR3 DNA reads TGCGCCAGCAGCGACTTACCACAGGGGGCCAGCTACGAGCAGTACTTC.